The clone carrying this T cell receptor beta chain was observed a handful of times. This specimen comes from a study of T cells after yellow fever vaccination. Using its own MiXCR run on the 5' RACE reads, TCRdb lists one record per CDR3 protein. The repertoire holds more than 75,000 distinct CDR3 sequences, with under 9% as singletons. The V gene's germline CDR1 is SGHKS and CDR2 YYEKEE (reference sequence). With 3 bases clipped from V and 6 bases from J, the junction kept 8 bases outside the gene matches. The length of the CDR3 is 15 residues. The rearrangement uses TRBV5-5 and TRBJ2-1; TRBD1 matches 8 bases. The sequence was obtained from a man younger than 30 who received the YFV17D yellow fever vaccine. The source was CD8+ T cells not binding an NS4B(214-222) dextramer, sorted from PBMCs, collected approximately 16 days after the first yellow fever vaccination. In nucleotides, the CDR3 is TGTGCCAGCAGCTCAAATGGACAGGGCGGCAATGAGCAGTTCTTC. It codes for CASSSNGQGGNEQFF.